These T cell receptor beta chains were read from a single sample in a study of blood T cell repertoires in COVID-19. Some clones are missing from TCRdb's copy, which holds only in-frame ones; the method was immunoSEQ multiplex PCR. The sample holds about 210,000 clones; about four fifths are singletons and the top ten take around 2.3%. Material: peripheral blood. These receptors were obtained from a woman aged 40 to 49 with active or convalescent COVID-19. Each CDR3 is given with its conserved first and last residue. Fields, in order: V gene, clone size, J gene, D gene, CDR3 protein, CDR3 DNA. A D gene is named only where the DNA matches it firmly. Size tells how often a clone was seen (once, few, many) or the class of an expanded clone, and some rows leave it out.

v_call: TRBV9; clone_size: NA; j_call: TRBJ1-4; d_call: NA; cdr3_aa: CASSVGYQGFNEKLFF; cdr3_nt: TGTGCCAGCAGCGTAGGGTATCAGGGGTTTAATGAAAAACTGTTTTTT
v_call: TRBV27; clone_size: NA; j_call: TRBJ1-2; d_call: TRBD1; cdr3_aa: CASSLFIPGQGLSYGYTF; cdr3_nt: TGTGCCAGCAGTTTATTTATCCCGGGACAGGGGCTCTCCTATGGCTACACCTTC
v_call: TRBV19; clone_size: NA; j_call: TRBJ1-1; d_call: NA; cdr3_aa: CASSFIRDTKNTEAFF; cdr3_nt: TGTGCCAGTAGTTTTATTCGGGACACAAAGAACACTGAAGCTTTCTTT
v_call: TRBV28; clone_size: NA; j_call: TRBJ1-2; d_call: NA; cdr3_aa: CASSTFTANYGYTF; cdr3_nt: TGTGCCAGCAGTACGTTCACAGCTAACTATGGCTACACCTTC
v_call: TRBV7-2; clone_size: few; j_call: TRBJ1-2; d_call: TRBD1; cdr3_aa: CASSARTGVGYTF; cdr3_nt: TGTGCCAGCAGCGCTCGGACAGGCGTCGGCTACACCTTC
v_call: TRBV4-1; clone_size: once; j_call: TRBJ1-1; d_call: NA; cdr3_aa: CASSQSPRERTEAFF; cdr3_nt: TGCGCCAGCAGCCAATCCCCCCGGGAGAGGACTGAAGCTTTCTTT
v_call: TRBV7-9; clone_size: few; j_call: TRBJ2-1; d_call: NA; cdr3_aa: CASSFPLEAPSYNEQFF; cdr3_nt: TGTGCCAGCAGTTTCCCCCTGGAGGCTCCTTCCTACAATGAGCAGTTCTTC
v_call: TRBV5-4; clone_size: NA; j_call: TRBJ2-3; d_call: NA; cdr3_aa: CASSLGSGTDTQYF; cdr3_nt: TGTGCCAGCAGCTTGGGTAGTGGCACAGATACGCAGTATTTT
v_call: TRBV11-2; clone_size: NA; j_call: TRBJ2-5; d_call: NA; cdr3_aa: CASSLLRIQETQYF; cdr3_nt: TGTGCCAGCAGCTTACTCAGAATTCAAGAGACCCAGTACTTC
v_call: TRBV6-5; clone_size: NA; j_call: TRBJ2-1; d_call: TRBD2; cdr3_aa: CASTLTSGFLNEQFF; cdr3_nt: TGTGCCAGCACCCTGACTAGCGGCTTCTTGAATGAGCAGTTCTTC
v_call: TRBV9; clone_size: once; j_call: TRBJ1-5; d_call: NA; cdr3_aa: CASSVGQNSNQPQHF; cdr3_nt: TGTGCCAGCAGCGTAGGACAGAATAGCAATCAGCCCCAGCATTTT